These 26 T cell receptor beta chains were all obtained from the same sample, sequenced in a study of human T cells and chemical hapten exposure. TCRdb analysed the RACE reads with MiXCR anew, one entry per CDR3 protein. This sample has tens of thousands of distinct CDR3 sequences, with roughly a tenth found just once. The time point is: patch test 3, about 24 weeks after DPC sensitization. Treatment indicated: therapeutic diphenylcyclopropenone sensitization with weekly scalp DPC. The source material was whole blood, sampled in connection with sensitization to the hapten diphenylcyclopropenone (DPC). The receptor set was obtained from a woman aged 45-59 years with alopecia areata. Some clones in this sample may be carry-over from other donors' samples.

Only a few counts were recorded for this clonotype. The V gene is TRBV30, the J gene TRBJ2-5; D may be TRBD2 (7 bases). CDR1 and CDR2 from the germline V gene are GTSNPN and SVGIG (reference sequence). V lost 0 bases, J lost 4 bases, and 9 bases lay in between. There are 13 residues in the CDR3. The CDR3 DNA sequence: TGTGCCTGGAGTGTAGGGGGGGCAGAGACCCAGTACTTC. Encoded protein: CAWSVGGAETQYF.

The J gene is TRBJ1-1, the V gene TRBV28; maybe TRBD1 (6 bases). Trimming cost V 8 bases and J 5 bases, with 18 bases left between them. The CDR3 consists of 14 residues. The germline CDR1 and CDR2 sequences are MDHEN and SYDVKM. The CDR3 reads CASGLGGRETEAFF. The CDR3 nucleotides are TGTGCCAGCGGATTGGGGGGGCGCGAAACTGAAGCTTTCTTT.

Ten or more counts support this clonotype. The V call is TRBV7-2, the J call TRBJ1-5, with 8 bases identical to TRBD1. Germline CDR1 SGHTA, CDR2 FQGNSA. J gave up 7 bases and V 1 base, and 9 bases lay outside the gene matches. The CDR3 is 16 amino acids. DNA of the CDR3: TGTGCCAGCAGCTTAGTCTCGACAGGGGATGGACAGCCCCAGCATTTT. Protein sequence: CASSLVSTGDGQPQHF.

This clonotype was detected many times. J is TRBJ2-1 and V is TRBV6-2 or TRBV6-3; D possibly matches TRBD1 or TRBD2 (5 bases each). Germline V gives CDR1 MNHEY, CDR2 SVGEGT. The CDR3 extends over 16 amino acids. The germline V and J ends were trimmed by 6 bases and 5 bases, with 20 bases remaining between them. The DNA for the CDR3 is TGTGCCAGCAGCTTGACGAGGGACGCGATAAACAATGAGCAGTTCTTC. This translates into CASSLTRDAINNEQFF.

V usage is TRBV16 and J usage is TRBJ1-1; D is uncertain. The CDR3 sequence is 15 residues long. CDR1 KGHSY and CDR2 FQNENV come from the germline V gene. V shed 1 base and J shed 5 bases, with 14 bases lying between them. The CDR3 sequence is CASSQYGVAKTEAFF. CDR3 sequence (DNA): TGTGCCAGCAGCCAATATGGGGTGGCGAAGACTGAAGCTTTCTTT.

This clonotype was detected a few times. The chain uses TRBV29-1 and TRBJ2-1, with a tentative D call TRBD2 (5 bases). Germline V gene lookup returns CDR1 SQVTM and CDR2 ANQGSEA. The CDR3 length is 13 residues. With 1 base removed from V and 2 bases from J, the gap between germline ends came to 6 bases. The CDR3 DNA follows: TGCAGCGTTGAAGGAGGGACCTACAATGAGCAGTTCTTC. Its protein product is CSVEGGTYNEQFF.

This clonotype showed up many times. The genes are TRBV11-3 and TRBJ2-3, with 11 nucleotides matching TRBD2. Germline CDR1 reads SGHNT; CDR2 reads YENEEA. The CDR3 consists of 15 residues. V dropped 1 base and J dropped 3; count of bases not matched to a gene: 0. For the CDR3, the DNA is TGTGCCAGCAGCTTAGGGACTAGCGGGACAGATACGCAGTATTTT. Translated, it gives CASSLGTSGTDTQYF.

This clonotype was counted between two and nine times. The chain is built from TRBV20-1 and TRBJ2-5; 7 nucleotides align to TRBD2. The CDR3 extends over 15 amino acids. J was trimmed by 5 bases and V by 6 bases; bases with no gene match: 15. CDR1 and CDR2 (germline): DFQATT, SNEGSKA (reference sequence). CDR3 sequence reads: CSARGSGRKLETQYF. DNA of the CDR3: TGCAGTGCGCGGGGGAGTGGGAGAAAGTTGGAGACCCAGTACTTC.

The genes are TRBV9 and TRBJ2-1, with TRBD1 as a possible D gene (5 bases). The CDR3 totals 15 residues. The V gene's germline CDR1 is SGDLS and CDR2 YYNGEE. V dropped 3 bases and J dropped 3 bases, with 13 bases sitting between them. CDR3: CASSGGSRYYNEQFF. DNA for the CDR3: TGTGCCAGCAGCGGGGGCAGCCGATACTACAATGAGCAGTTCTTC.

The chain employs TRBV12-3 or TRBV12-4 and TRBJ1-2, with 9 bases lining up with TRBD1. The CDR3 consists of 12 residues. V dropped 3 bases and J dropped 7; count of bases not matched to a gene: 0. The CDR3 nucleotides are TGTGCCAGCAGTTTGGACAGGGGTGGCTACACCTTC. As protein: CASSLDRGGYTF.

This clonotype was observed a handful of times. The rearrangement joins TRBV5-8 to TRBJ2-1; TRBD2 aligns across 9 bases. Per the germline V gene, CDR1 is SGHTS and CDR2 is YDEGEE. There are 17 residues in the CDR3. The ends lost 4 bases at V and 3 bases at J; junction bases unmatched: 11. The CDR3 DNA reads as TGTGCCAGCAGCCTTACTAAGACTAGCGGAATCTACAATGAGCAGTTCTTC. Amino acids: CASSLTKTSGIYNEQFF.

As concerns this clonotype: One base away lies a much larger clone, so this may be a sequencing read error. V usage is TRBV11-2 and J usage is TRBJ2-7; D not resolved. The germline V gene has CDR1 SGHAT and CDR2 FQNNGV. CDR3 length equals 13 residues. CDR3 nucleotide sequence: TGTGTCAGCAGCCCAAGGATAAGAAACGAGCAGTACTTC. Translated, it gives CVSSPRIRNEQYF.

The CDR3 loop reads CSARLGIYSTDTQYF. CDR3 sequence (DNA): TGCAGCGCCCGACTAGGAATTTATAGCACAGATACGCAGTATTTT. The chain is built from TRBV29-1 and TRBJ2-3; tentatively, D is TRBD2 (6 bases). The ends were cut back, 7 bases at V and 0 bases at J, with 17 bases in the middle. The CDR3 is 15 amino acids. Germline assignment: CDR1 SQVTM and CDR2 ANQGSEA.

This clonotype has at least ten counts. This chain links TRBV7-2 with TRBJ2-3; D ambiguous. The CDR3 is made up of 11 amino acids. The V gene lost 8 bases and the J gene lost 2 bases, with 5 bases spanning the gap. Looked up from germline, CDR1 is SGHTA and CDR2 is FQGNSA. CDR3 residues: CASGHTDTQYF. CDR3 nucleotide sequence: TGTGCCAGCGGCCACACAGATACGCAGTATTTT.

This sequence joins TRBV6-4 and TRBJ2-3, with 8 nucleotides matching TRBD1. CDR1 is MRHNA, CDR2 SNTAGT, per germline. The CDR3 runs to 15 residues. J lost 6 bases, V lost 4 bases, and 9 bases had no gene match. CDR3 sequence (DNA): TGTGCCAGCAGTGGCAGGGGGCAACGCGGGGATACGCAGTATTTT. Translated: CASSGRGQRGDTQYF.

V and J are TRBV19 and TRBJ2-3; weak D call: TRBD2 (6 bases). Trimming took 6 bases from V and 0 from J, leaving 13 bases between them. Germline assignment: CDR1 LNHDA and CDR2 SQIVND (reference sequence). This CDR3 is built from 15 residues. CDR3 DNA sequence: TGTGCCAGTAGACCCCCGGGACTGAGCACAGATACGCAGTATTTT. It is translated as CASRPPGLSTDTQYF.

This clonotype was seen a few times. V gene TRBV5-6 combines with J gene TRBJ2-5, with D possibly TRBD2 on 7 matching bases. CDR1 is SGHDT, CDR2 YYEEEE, per germline. The CDR3 runs 13 residues. V was shortened by 0 bases and J by 7 bases, with 10 bases between the two germline ends. Here the CDR3 reads CASSLEAGATQYF. The CDR3 DNA follows: TGTGCCAGCAGCTTGGAGGCGGGGGCGACCCAGTACTTC.

The chain couples TRBV20-1 to TRBJ2-3; TRBD2 agrees at 10 bases. V was pared by 6 bases and J by 2 bases, with 5 bases of the junction left unmatched. There are 14 residues in the CDR3. Germline loops: CDR1 DFQATT, CDR2 SNEGSKA (reference sequence). CDR3 in DNA: TGCAGTGCCTGTACTAGCGGGAACACAGATACGCAGTATTTT. It is translated as CSACTSGNTDTQYF.

The chain uses TRBV6-4 and TRBJ2-5; 11 bases match TRBD2. There are 15 residues in the CDR3. J was trimmed by 1 base and V by 2 bases; bases with no gene match: 0. Germline loops: CDR1 MRHNA, CDR2 SNTAGT. This CDR3 reads CASSDTSGGQETQYF. CDR3 sequence (DNA): TGTGCCAGCAGTGACACTAGCGGGGGCCAAGAGACCCAGTACTTC.

This clonotype turned up a few times. Because the CDR3's place on the DNA is in doubt, the DNA is left out and the CDR3 is given as listed by TCRdb. This chain joins TRBV7-5 and TRBJ2-1. TRBV7-5 is labeled a pseudogene. The CDR3 is 17 amino acids in total, end residues counted. The CDR3 is CISVPEGLSCPYNEQFF.

The table lists this clonotype with a few counts. The rearrangement links TRBV5-1 to TRBJ2-3; no clear D gene. The CDR3 runs 17 residues. Trimming removed 0 bases from V and 0 bases from J, with 14 bases in between. Germline V gene lookup returns CDR1 SGHRS and CDR2 YFSETQ. The CDR3 sequence is CASSLEALGSSTDTQYF. In nucleotides, the CDR3 is TGCGCCAGCAGCTTGGAGGCATTGGGATCTAGCACAGATACGCAGTATTTT.

The chain couples TRBV11-2 to TRBJ2-7; 8 nucleotides line up with TRBD2. The CDR3 spans 14 residues. Germline lookup yields CDR1 SGHAT and CDR2 FQNNGV. The junction had 10 bases not matched to a gene; V was cut back by 3 bases and J by 9 bases. The CDR3 sequence is CASSLEAGASVQYF. CDR3 nucleotide sequence: TGTGCCAGCAGCTTGGAAGCGGGAGCGTCTGTGCAGTACTTC.

This clonotype was seen only a few times. V and J are TRBV9 and TRBJ1-6; 9 nucleotides agree with TRBD1. CDR3 length: 15 amino acids. The germline CDR1 and CDR2 sequences are SGDLS and YYNGEE. V was pared by 4 bases and J by 7 bases, with 6 bases of the junction left unmatched. DNA of the CDR3: TGTGCCAGCAGCTACAGGACAGGGGACAATTCACCCCTCCACTTT. This codes for CASSYRTGDNSPLHF.

Ten or more counts support this clonotype. The CDR3 sequence is CASSFQLAGVETQYF. The DNA of the CDR3 is TGTGCCAGCAGTTTCCAGCTAGCGGGAGTAGAGACCCAGTACTTC. The chain employs TRBV27 and TRBJ2-5; the match to TRBD2 covers 10 bases. After removal of 3 bases from V and 4 bases from J, the junction contained 5 bases not matched to a gene. The germline CDR1 and CDR2 sequences are MNHEY and SMNVEV (reference sequence). CDR3 length: 15 amino acids.

This clonotype was seen repeatedly, ten times or more. This chain joins TRBV5-4 and TRBJ2-7, with a tentative D call TRBD2 (6 bases). V lost 0 bases and J 7 bases, leaving 8 bases between the germline ends. CDR3 length equals 12 residues. CDR1 is SGHNT and CDR2 is YYREEE in the germline V gene (reference sequence). In nucleotides, the CDR3 is TGTGCCAGCAGCTTGGGACTAGGGGAGCAGTACTTC. Encoded protein: CASSLGLGEQYF.

This clonotype was recorded many times. The chain employs TRBV29-1 and TRBJ1-3, with 9 bases that match TRBD1. Germline loops: CDR1 SQVTM, CDR2 ANQGSEA. The V gene end was trimmed by 3 bases and the J gene end by 0 bases; junction bases not matched to a gene: 12. CDR3 length equals 18 residues. CDR3 in amino acids: CSVDRDREGGGSGNTIYF. As DNA, the CDR3 is TGCAGCGTTGACCGGGACAGGGAAGGCGGCGGCTCTGGAAACACCATATATTTT.